This T cell receptor (beta chain) was recorded in a study of vaccination and CD4 T cells after COVID-19. Study details: Post-COVID samples were collected a median roughly 3 months following diagnosis, spanning 35 to 161.

The V gene's germline CDR1 is DFQATT and CDR2 SNEGSKA (reference sequence). The CDR3 consists of 14 residues. V shed 2 bases and J shed 1 base, with 10 bases lying between them. Documented treatment: approximately 11-day PBMC culture with coronavirus spike peptide pools or control peptides (ViraFEST assay). This clonotype was detected a few times. Its matching antigen is unknown. Sequenced with the Oncomine TCR Beta short-read assay was DNA taken from cultured CD4+ T cells. MiXCR, applied by TCRdb to the PCR reads, yields one record per CDR3 protein. The sample contains approximately 9,000 distinct CDR3 sequences, roughly 50% of which appear only once.

This clonotype originated in a human donor who had recovered from COVID-19. Sequencing was done on a sample of CD4+ T cells from blood, cultured in vitro. The rearrangement links TRBV20-1 to TRBJ2-3; D possibly uses TRBD1 or TRBD2 (5 bases each). CDR3 sequence (DNA): TGCAGTGCTAGATATTTGGGGGGCACAGATACGCAGTATTTT. It is translated as CSARYLGGTDTQYF.